This entry describes one TCR beta chain. What it binds is not known. The data derive from a study of cytomegalovirus exposure and HLA in healthy donors. Use of 60 Vbeta and 13 Jbeta primers characterized the PCR. The repertoire was sequenced with immunoSEQ multiplex PCR; TCRdb's copy has only in-frame clones and lacks some. The repertoire holds 200,000 to 250,000 clones, with over 75% as singletons. Study results and caveats: V- and J-gene trimming in TCR beta was tied to a missense DCLRE1C variant by an analysis performed later. Cytomegalovirus-associated TCR beta chains were listed, numbering more than 150. Data from an earlier analysis indicated that most TCR beta V segments were productive either about 87% or about 30% of the time.

The sample consisted of PBMCs. This receptor was obtained from a man aged 18 to 30 in good health and CMV-seronegative.

CDR3 bases: TGTGCCAGCAGCTTAGATCCGGGAGGGACTGAAGCTTTCTTT. Translated, it gives CASSLDPGGTEAFF. This chain joins TRBV11-3 and TRBJ1-1; no definite D call. V was trimmed by 0 bases and J by 5 bases, leaving 10 bases between them. The CDR3 extends over 14 amino acids. Germline CDR1 SGHNT, CDR2 YENEEA.